This TCR beta chain appears in the sequencing data of a study of cytomegalovirus exposure and HLA in healthy donors. Overall study results and limits: The study recorded 150 to 200 TCR beta chains that were cytomegalovirus-associated. A later analysis linked a missense DCLRE1C variant to TCR beta V- and J-gene trimming.

Both 60 Vbeta primers and 13 Jbeta primers went into the PCR. Method: immunoSEQ multiplex PCR; TCRdb's copy keeps in-frame clones and lacks some. The profile shows under 200,000 clones, 10% to 15% of them singletons. On this clone: Its antigen remains unidentified.

In germline, CDR1 is MNHEY, CDR2 SVGAGI. V lost 4 bases to trimming and J lost 1 base, with 10 bases between them. The CDR3 sequence is 14 residues long. The sequenced material came from PBMCs. The source is a man over 45 in good health and CMV-seropositive. This chain connects TRBV6-5 to TRBJ1-1, with D unclear. CDR3 in amino acids: CASSFSTANTEAFF. CDR3 sequence (DNA): TGTGCCAGCAGTTTCAGCACAGCGAACACTGAAGCTTTCTTT.